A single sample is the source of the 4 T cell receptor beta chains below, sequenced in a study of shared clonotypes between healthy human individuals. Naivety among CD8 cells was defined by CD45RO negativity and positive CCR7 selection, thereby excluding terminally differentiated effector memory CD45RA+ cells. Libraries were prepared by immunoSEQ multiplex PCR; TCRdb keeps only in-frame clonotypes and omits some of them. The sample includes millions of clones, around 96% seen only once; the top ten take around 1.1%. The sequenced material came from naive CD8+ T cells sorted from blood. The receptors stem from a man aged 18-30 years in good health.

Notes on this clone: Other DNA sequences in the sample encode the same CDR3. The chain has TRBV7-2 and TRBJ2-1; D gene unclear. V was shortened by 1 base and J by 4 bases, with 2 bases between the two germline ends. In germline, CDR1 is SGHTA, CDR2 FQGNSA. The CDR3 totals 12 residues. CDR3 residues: CASSLVYNEQFF. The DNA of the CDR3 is TGTGCCAGCAGCTTAGTATACAATGAGCAGTTCTTC. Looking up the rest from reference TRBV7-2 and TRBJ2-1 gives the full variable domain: GAGVSQSPSNKVTEKGKDVELRCDPISGHTALYWYRQSLGQGLEFLIYFQGNSAPDKSGLPSDRFSAERTGGSVSTLTIQRTQQEDSAVYLCASSLVYNEQFFGPGTRLTVL.

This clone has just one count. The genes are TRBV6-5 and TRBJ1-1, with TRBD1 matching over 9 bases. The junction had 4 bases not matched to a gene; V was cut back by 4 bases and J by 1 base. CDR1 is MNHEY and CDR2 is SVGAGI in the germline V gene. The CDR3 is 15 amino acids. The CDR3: CASSWDREGNTEAFF. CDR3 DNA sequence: TGTGCCAGCAGTTGGGACAGGGAGGGGAACACTGAAGCTTTCTTT.

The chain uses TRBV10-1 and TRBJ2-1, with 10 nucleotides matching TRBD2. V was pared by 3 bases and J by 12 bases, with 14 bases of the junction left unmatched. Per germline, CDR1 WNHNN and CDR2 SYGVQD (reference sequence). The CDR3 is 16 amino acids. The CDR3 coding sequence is TGCGCCAGCAGTGACCCTGGAGCGGGAGGGGGAGACGGGCAGTTCTTC. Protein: CASSDPGAGGGDGQFF.

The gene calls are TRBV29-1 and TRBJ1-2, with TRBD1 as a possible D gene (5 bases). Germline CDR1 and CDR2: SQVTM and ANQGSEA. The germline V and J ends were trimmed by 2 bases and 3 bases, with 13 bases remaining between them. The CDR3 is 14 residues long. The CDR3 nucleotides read TGCAGCGTTGAACATGGAGGGGTCGACTATGGCTACACCTTC. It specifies CSVEHGGVDYGYTF.